This T cell receptor (beta chain) was retrieved from a study of T cell responses to AZD1222 COVID-19 vaccine. Study context: Pooling was applied to second doses at about 4 or about 12 weeks. Notes on the study in general: Females made up more of the donors, who were largely white British, and clonal diversity may have come out too low. Without day 14 samples, only post-peak T cell repertoires were studied.

Points on this clone: Its antigen is not known.

The CDR3 extends over 15 amino acids. Germline assignment: CDR1 SGHDT and CDR2 YYEEEE. V lost 5 bases to trimming and J lost 6 bases; unmatched junction nucleotides: 7. Assay used: immunoSEQ multiplex PCR; TCRdb lists only in-frame clones, some missing. The table records roughly 100,000 clones, nearly 90% of them present only once. The J gene is TRBJ1-6, the V gene TRBV5-6; 8 positions match TRBD1. Sequenced here: peripheral blood, sampled on day 0 of AZD1222 vaccination. This clonotype was sampled from an adult in good health. This chain's CDR3 is CASRSLQGVNSPLHF. The DNA for the CDR3 is TGTGCCAGCAGAAGCTTACAGGGGGTTAATTCACCCCTCCACTTT.